Many counts were recorded for the clone carrying this T cell receptor (beta chain). Antigen: not known. Trimming cost V 3 bases and J 6 bases, with 11 bases left between them. CDR1 is DFQATT and CDR2 is SNEGSKA in the germline V gene (reference sequence). The CDR3 runs to 13 residues. These data originate in a study of T cell repertoires in cytomegalovirus infection. TCRdb called the reads again in MiXCR, with one record for every CDR3 protein. The table records tens of thousands of distinct CDR3 sequences, around 3.5% of them present only once. Study-wide results and caveats: The response measured ex vivo was dominated by TCR beta clonotypes (HLA-C-restricted and CMV-specific).

Sequenced material: PBMCs. This clonotype was obtained from a human donor in good health (CMV status not recorded). Some clones in this sample may be carry-over from other donors' samples. The chain joins TRBV20-1 to TRBJ2-2; TRBD2 is a possible D gene (6 bases). The CDR3 is CSASWGVPGELFF. The DNA for the CDR3 is TGCAGTGCTAGTTGGGGGGTTCCCGGGGAGCTGTTTTTT.